This paragraph covers one T cell receptor beta chain sequence. The method was immunoSEQ multiplex PCR; TCRdb's version includes in-frame clones alone and lacks a portion of them. Here the sample spans more than 150,000 clones, around 80% being singletons. Trimming pared 6 bases from V and 2 bases from J, leaving 11 bases between. This CDR3 contains 13 residues. Germline loops: CDR1 MNHNY, CDR2 SVGAGI (reference sequence). These data belong to a study of blood T cell repertoires in COVID-19. Turning to the study itself: Samples representing acute and convalescent COVID-19 were sourced from the United States, Italy and Spain.

The material sequenced was peripheral blood. The rearrangement uses TRBV6-6 and TRBJ2-7; D unresolved. This receptor was obtained from a man under 40 with active or convalescent COVID-19. In DNA, the CDR3 is TGTGCCAGCAGCTTCGGTGTCCCCTACGAGCAGTACTTC. This encodes CASSFGVPYEQYF.